A selection of T cell receptor beta chains follows, all from one sample in a study of T-cell reconstitution after alpha-beta-depleted transplantation in children. TCRdb recomputed calls from the PCR reads with MiXCR, one row per CDR3 protein. The sample yields around 440,000 distinct CDR3 sequences, 10% seen once. The sample here was PBMCs, taken before TCRalphabeta/CD19-depleted stem cell transplant. These receptors originate from a child younger than 10 with inherited bone marrow failure, due to receive a stem cell transplant. CDR3s include the opening cysteine and the closing phenylalanine or tryptophan. A D gene is named only where the DNA matches it firmly. Clone size is stated in some rows and not others, as once, few, many or a class when expanded.

abundance	d_gene	j_gene	v_gene	CDR3nt	CDR3aa
.	TRBD1	TRBJ2-7	TRBV20-1	TGCAGTGCTCCGGAGACAGGGACCTCCTACGAGCAGTACTTC	CSAPETGTSYEQYF
many	.	TRBJ2-1	TRBV4-3	TGCGCCAGCAGCCAAGCCCGGCGGGATTTCTACAATGAGCAGTTCTTC	CASSQARRDFYNEQFF
many	.	TRBJ2-1	TRBV19	TGTGCCAGTAGTATGGCACTCGATGAGCAGTTCTTC	CASSMALDEQFF
many	.	TRBJ2-7	TRBV20-1	TGCAGTGCTAGAGAGACCCAGGTTTCGGTGAGGTACTTC	CSARETQVSVRYF
many	TRBD1	TRBJ2-7	TRBV6-1	TGTGCCAGCAGACAACCGGGACAGGGTATTGACGAGCAGTACTTC	CASRQPGQGIDEQYF
.	TRBD1	TRBJ1-2	TRBV19	TGTGCCAGTAGTATAGAGCAGGGGGCGTTCGATGGCTACACCTTC	CASSIEQGAFDGYTF
few	TRBD2	TRBJ2-3	TRBV10-2	TGCGCCAGCAGTGAGTTTAGCGGGAGTCAGGGAGATACGCAGTATTTT	CASSEFSGSQGDTQYF
.	.	TRBJ2-7	TRBV20-1	TGCAGTGCTAGGGTGGGGGCCTACGAGCAGTACTTC	CSARVGAYEQYF
many	.	TRBJ1-5	TRBV20-1	TGCAGTGCTAGAGATCCCAGGGGACAGCCCCAGCATTTT	CSARDPRGQPQHF
.	.	TRBJ2-7	TRBV20-1	TGCAGTGCTAGCTCTCTGATACGCGAGCAGTACTTC	CSASSLIREQYF
many	.	TRBJ2-3	TRBV20-1	TGCAGTGCTAGAGATCTAGGGGGAGGCGGAGATACGCAGTATTTT	CSARDLGGGGDTQYF
.	TRBD2	TRBJ2-1	TRBV12-3/TRBV12-4	TGTGCCAGCAGTTTAACTAGCGGCCCCAATGAGCAGTTCTTC	CASSLTSGPNEQFF
many	TRBD2	TRBJ2-7	TRBV9	TGTGCCAGCAGCGTGGGGGGGGGATTTGAATACGAGCAGTACTTC	CASSVGGGFEYEQYF
many	.	TRBJ2-7	TRBV7-9	TGTGCCAGCACCGGGGGGACAGCCAATTTCTACGAGCAGTACTTC	CASTGGTANFYEQYF
few	.	TRBJ2-1	TRBV11-2	TGTGCCAGCAGCTTAGTCAGGCCATGGGTCCAGGGAGATAATGAGCAGTTCTTC	CASSLVRPWVQGDNEQFF
few	.	TRBJ2-1	TRBV12-3/TRBV12-4	TGTGCCAGCCGTTCTTCGGGTTCCTCTCGGGATGAGCAGTTCTTC	CASRSSGSSRDEQFF
once	TRBD1	TRBJ1-5	TRBV4-1	TGCGCCAGCAGCCAAGCCGACAGGGGGAATCAGCCCCAGCATTTT	CASSQADRGNQPQHF
.	.	TRBJ2-5	TRBV20-1	TGCAGTGCCCACCCCCACGGATACCAAGAGACCCAGTACTTC	CSAHPHGYQETQYF
many	TRBD2	TRBJ2-1	TRBV7-2	TGTGCCAGCAGCTTTCCCAGCGGGAGATACAATGAGCAGTTCTTC	CASSFPSGRYNEQFF
few	.	TRBJ2-3	TRBV7-2	TGTGCCAGCAGCACGTGGGGTCAGGGCACAGATACGCAGTATTTT	CASSTWGQGTDTQYF
.	.	TRBJ1-6	TRBV2	TGTGCCAGCAGTGGGGGCCGAGGGGTTTATAATTCACCCCTCCACTTT	CASSGGRGVYNSPLHF
many	.	TRBJ2-1	TRBV20-1	TGCAGTGCTAGAGAGATCGGTCCATCGGTCTCCTACAATGAGCAGTTCTTC	CSAREIGPSVSYNEQFF
many	TRBD2	TRBJ2-7	TRBV6-5	TGTGCCAGCAGTTACATAGCGGGAGACTCCTACGAGCAGTACTTC	CASSYIAGDSYEQYF
many	TRBD2	TRBJ2-1	TRBV12-3/TRBV12-4	TGTGCCAGCAGTTCCGGACTAGCGGGAGGCGGGAATGAGCAGTTCTTC	CASSSGLAGGGNEQFF
many	TRBD2	TRBJ2-5	TRBV28	TGTGCCAGCAGAACTGGGAGGGTAGAGACCCAGTACTTC	CASRTGRVETQYF
.	.	TRBJ2-3	TRBV4-1	TGCGCCAGCAGCCAGGGCCCCAGGGTAAATACGCAGTATTTT	CASSQGPRVNTQYF
many	.	TRBJ1-1	TRBV15	TGTGCCACCAGCAGAGTTGGACAGATGAACACTGAAGCTTTCTTT	CATSRVGQMNTEAFF
many	.	TRBJ2-1	TRBV9	TGTGCCAGCAGCGTGAAACTCCCGGGGGCGAAAAACTCCACGGGATCTGAGCAGTTCTTC	CASSVKLPGAKNSTGSEQFF
.	TRBD1	TRBJ2-1	TRBV9	TGTGCCAGCAGCGCCTTGGCATTACACAGGGGAAATGAGCAGTTCTTC	CASSALALHRGNEQFF
many	TRBD2	TRBJ2-3	TRBV29-1	TGCAGCTTTGGGACTAGCGGGAGAGCACACACGCAGTATTTT	CSFGTSGRAHTQYF
once	TRBD2	TRBJ2-7	TRBV20-1	TGCTGCTCTAGGGGCCTAACTAGCGGGATTGCCTACGAGCAGTACTTC	CCSRGLTSGIAYEQYF
.	TRBD2	TRBJ2-5	TRBV7-2	TGTGCCAGCAGCTTAGCGGATGGAACTAGCGGGAGGTTGGGGGAGACCCAGTACTTC	CASSLADGTSGRLGETQYF
few	TRBD2	TRBJ2-7	TRBV6-5	TGTGCCAGCAGTTACGACGGGAGGGCCTCTCTGTACGAGCAGTACTTC	CASSYDGRASLYEQYF
many	TRBD1	TRBJ2-7	TRBV24-1	TGTGCCACCAGTGAGGCCGGGACAGGGTCTCTATACGAGCAGTACTTC	CATSEAGTGSLYEQYF
many	TRBD1	TRBJ2-6	TRBV25-1	TGTGCCAGCAGTGCCCCAGGGGGCTCTGGGGCCAACGTCCTGACTTTC	CASSAPGGSGANVLTF
.	.	TRBJ2-5	TRBV4-3	TGCGCCAGCAGCCTGGATCAGGGTAGTGAGACCCAGTACTTC	CASSLDQGSETQYF
many	.	TRBJ1-1	TRBV29-1	TGCAGCGTTAAGCTGAACACTGAAGCTTTCTTT	CSVKLNTEAFF
.	TRBD2	TRBJ2-7	TRBV5-4	TGTGCCAGCAGCACCGGGACTAGCGCCGGGGTCGAGCAGTACTTC	CASSTGTSAGVEQYF
many	.	TRBJ2-1	TRBV9	TGTGCCAGCAGCGTAGTACAGGGAGGCAATGAGCAGTTCTTC	CASSVVQGGNEQFF
many	TRBD2	TRBJ2-7	TRBV27	TGTGCCAGCAGTCCTCCTGTCCCTAGCGGGAAATACGAGCAGTACTTC	CASSPPVPSGKYEQYF